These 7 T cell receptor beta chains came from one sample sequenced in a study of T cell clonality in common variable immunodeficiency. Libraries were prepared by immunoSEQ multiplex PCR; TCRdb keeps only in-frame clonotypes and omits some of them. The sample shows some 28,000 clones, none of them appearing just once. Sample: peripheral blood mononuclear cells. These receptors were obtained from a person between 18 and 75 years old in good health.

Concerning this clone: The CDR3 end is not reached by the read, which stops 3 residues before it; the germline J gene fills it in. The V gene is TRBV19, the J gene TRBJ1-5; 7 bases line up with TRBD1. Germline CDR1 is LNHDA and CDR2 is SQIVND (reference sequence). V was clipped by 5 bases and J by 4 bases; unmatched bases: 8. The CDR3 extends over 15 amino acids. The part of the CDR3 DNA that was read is TGTGCCAGTAGTTACGACAGGGAGGGAAATCAGCCC. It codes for CASSYDREGNQP. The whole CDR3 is CASSYDREGNQPQHF.

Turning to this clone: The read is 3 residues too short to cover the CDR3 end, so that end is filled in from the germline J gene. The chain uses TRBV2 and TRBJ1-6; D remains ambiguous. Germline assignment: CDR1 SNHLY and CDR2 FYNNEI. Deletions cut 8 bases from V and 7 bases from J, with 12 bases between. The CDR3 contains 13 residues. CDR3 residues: CASFSGENSPLHF. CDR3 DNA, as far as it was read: TGTGCCAGCTTTTCCGGGGAAAATTCACCC.

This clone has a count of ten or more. The sequenced part of the CDR3 DNA is TGCAGTGCTCTTGACAGGGTGAAATCCTATAATTCACCC. Amino acids: CSALDRVKSYNSP. The whole CDR3 reads CSALDRVKSYNSPLHF. The gene calls are TRBV20-1 and TRBJ1-6; 7 nucleotides align to TRBD1. The observed sequence ends 3 residues before the CDR3 terminus, with the missing tail filled in from the germline J gene. Looked up from germline, CDR1 is DFQATT and CDR2 is SNEGSKA (reference sequence). V was pared by 5 bases and J by 1 base, with 8 bases of the junction left unmatched. This CDR3 contains 16 residues.

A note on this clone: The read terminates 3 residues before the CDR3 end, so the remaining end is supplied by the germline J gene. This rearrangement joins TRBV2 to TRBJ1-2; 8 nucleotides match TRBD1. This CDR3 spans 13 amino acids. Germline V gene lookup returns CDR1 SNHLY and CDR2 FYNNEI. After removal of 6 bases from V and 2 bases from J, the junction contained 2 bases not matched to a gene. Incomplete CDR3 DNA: TGTGCCAGCAGAGGACAGGGAAACTATGGC. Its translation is CASRGQGNYG. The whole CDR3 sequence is CASRGQGNYGYTF.

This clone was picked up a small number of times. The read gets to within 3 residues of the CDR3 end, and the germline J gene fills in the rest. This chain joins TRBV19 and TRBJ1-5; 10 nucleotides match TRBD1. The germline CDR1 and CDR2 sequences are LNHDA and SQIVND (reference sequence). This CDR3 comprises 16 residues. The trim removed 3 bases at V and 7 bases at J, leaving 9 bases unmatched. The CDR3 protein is CASSIQGQGGGQPQHF. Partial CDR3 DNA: TGTGCCAGTAGTATTCAAGGACAGGGGGGGGGACAGCCC.

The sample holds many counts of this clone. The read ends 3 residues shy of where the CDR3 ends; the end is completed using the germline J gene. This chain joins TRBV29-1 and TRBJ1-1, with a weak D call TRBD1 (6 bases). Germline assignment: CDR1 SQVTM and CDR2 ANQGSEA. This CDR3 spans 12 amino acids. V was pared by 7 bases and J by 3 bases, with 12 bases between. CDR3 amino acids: CSAGVYDTEAFF. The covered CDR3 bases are TGCAGCGCAGGGGTCTATGACACTGAA. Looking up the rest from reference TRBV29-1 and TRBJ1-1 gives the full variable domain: SAVISQKPSRDICQRGTSLTIQCQVDSQVTMMFWYRQQPGQSLTLIATANQGSEATYESGFVIDKFPISRPNLTFSTLTVSNMSPEDSSIYLCSAGVYDTEAFFGQGTRLTVV.

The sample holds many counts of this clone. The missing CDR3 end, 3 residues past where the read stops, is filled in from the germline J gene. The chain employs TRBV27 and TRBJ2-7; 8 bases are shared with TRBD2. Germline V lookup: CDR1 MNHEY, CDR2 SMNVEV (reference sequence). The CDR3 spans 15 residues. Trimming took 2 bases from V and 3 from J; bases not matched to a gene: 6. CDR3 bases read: TGTGCCAGCAGTTTAACAACTAGCGGACGCTACGAG. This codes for CASSLTTSGRYE. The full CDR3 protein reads CASSLTTSGRYEQYF.